This TCR beta chain came from a study of shared clonotypes between healthy human individuals. The CDR3 is 16 amino acids. V was clipped by 5 bases and J by 0 bases, with 14 bases between them. Germline CDR1 is SGHVS and CDR2 is FQNEAQ. Of note for this clone: Antigen specificity is unknown.

Findings and caveats of the study: Rarefaction showed sorted-subset sequencing was incomplete despite large depth. Across a few donors, naive CD4 shared 5% to 5.5%, naive CD8 more than 3%, memory CD4 roughly 2.1%, memory CD8 0.4% to 0.5%.

Sequencing used immunoSEQ multiplex PCR; TCRdb keeps in-frame clones, though not all of them. Among roughly 1,500,000 clones, approximately 98% were seen once, and the ten largest hold around 0.47%. This clonotype originated in a man aged 25-45 years in good health. Sequencing used naive CD4+ T cells sorted from blood. Subset defined: CD45RA+ positively selected. The chain employs TRBV7-8 and TRBJ2-1; no clear D. CDR3 sequence reads: CASSPLTGSSYNEQFF. The CDR3, as DNA: TGTGCCAGCAGCCCCCTCACCGGGTCCTCCTACAATGAGCAGTTCTTC.